The subject of this entry is one T cell receptor beta chain. CDR3 length equals 14 residues. V was cut by 0 bases and J by 7 bases, with 15 bases left in between. Germline CDR1 GTSNPN, CDR2 SVGIG (reference sequence). This sample stems from a study of CD8 T cells in Susac syndrome. The authors reverse transcribed roughly 0.5 to 1 ug RNA with random hexamers. The CDR3 of TCR beta was amplified by immunoSEQ multiplex PCR across 54 Vbeta and 13 Jbeta. Each CDR3 protein gets one entry after TCRdb re-called the immunoSEQ multiplex PCR reads with MiXCR. Of 200,000 to 300,000 distinct CDR3 sequences detected, about 96% appear once; the ten largest clones hold 0.08% to 0.11%.

The chain links TRBV30 to TRBJ1-1; D perhaps matches TRBD1 (5 bases). Input material: CD4+ T cells from PBMCs. The sequence derives from a human donor with Susac syndrome. The chain's CDR3 is CAWSVTRGGGEAFF. The CDR3 nucleotides read TGTGCCTGGAGTGTAACCCGGGGGGGAGGTGAAGCTTTCTTT.